This paragraph reports one T cell receptor beta chain. This record comes from a study of blood T cell repertoires in COVID-19. Overall study: The study drew acute and convalescent COVID-19 samples from the United States, Italy and Spain. PBMCs, B-cell-depleted T cells, or T cells were the source of the cDNA or gDNA that made up the material.

Source study methods: The assay estimated nucleated cells by amplifying reference gene primers. Produced via immunoSEQ multiplex PCR; TCRdb's table is partial and in-frame only. V and J calls and clone size are given by that table; D and trimming were obtained from the DNA. The data contain approximately 260,000 clones, 75% to 85% of them singletons. Per germline, CDR1 SQVTM and CDR2 ANQGSEA. Losses at the gene ends were 3 bases for V and 0 bases for J; bases not matched to a gene: 6. The CDR3 loop spans 16 amino acids. Sequenced sample: peripheral blood. This receptor was identified in a woman aged 60-75 years with active or convalescent COVID-19. This rearrangement joins TRBV29-1 to TRBJ2-3, with TRBD2 matching over 10 bases. This CDR3 reads CSVELPSGGSTDTQYF. CDR3 nucleotides: TGCAGCGTTGAGCTACCTAGCGGGGGCAGCACAGATACGCAGTATTTT.